This T cell receptor (beta chain) comes out of a study of blood T cell repertoires in COVID-19. The wider study: The United States, Italy and Spain provided the acute and convalescent COVID-19 samples.

Using immunoSEQ multiplex PCR, the repertoire was profiled, and TCRdb retains in-frame clones only, with some absent. Of over 350,000 clones listed, about nine tenths are singletons. CDR3 length: 19 amino acids. V was shortened by 3 bases and J by 0 bases, with 21 bases between the two germline ends. CDR1 and CDR2 from the germline V gene are GTSNPN and SVGIG (reference sequence). Participants' reported clinical history set cohort assignment. The TCR originated in a woman between 40 and 50 years old who had been exposed to COVID-19. Sequenced material: PBMCs or T cells enriched from blood (not recorded which). The chain uses TRBV30 and TRBJ1-6, with TRBD1 as a possible D gene (6 bases). In DNA, the CDR3 is TGTGCCTGGAGCGCCACCGTTGCCCCCAGGGGCTCCTATAATTCACCCCTCCACTTT. It yields the protein CAWSATVAPRGSYNSPLHF.